This T cell receptor (beta chain) was recorded in a study of cytomegalovirus exposure and HLA in healthy donors (dated by TCRdb to the late 2010s). At the level of the whole study: An earlier analysis of under 600 of the donors reported 276 Gb of sequence data and 120 million or so unique TCR beta sequences from 190 million or so T cells. An early release that covered about 600 HLA-typed donors contained around 330 gigabases of sequencing data and 85 million to 100 million unique TCR sequences. In addition to the first cohort of 500 to 850 subjects, a separate validation cohort of some 120 different subjects was used. Roughly five DR-DQ haplotypes were treated as single units for association and clustering because of strong linkage in the cohort. Typing coverage varied by locus: 629-630 donors for A, B, C, DRB1 and DQB1; roughly 510 for DQA1; approximately 570 for DPA1; more than 450 for DPB1. An earlier analysis of approximately 500 of the donors applied high-throughput TCR beta sequencing to assess whether each TCR beta V gene segment acted as functional or pseudogenic. Both class I and class II loci were covered by HLA typing, at four-digit resolution. The study profiled the T cell repertoires of around 700 subjects by immunosequencing and related them to cytomegalovirus serostatus. To study patterns of TCR occurrence, a later analysis re-analyzed previously published TCR beta repertoires from 500 to 850 donors and added high-resolution HLA genotyping. The study aimed to test whether cataloging public T cell receptors could reveal signatures of past pathogen exposure. Donor age, sex, ethnicity and CMV serostatus were compiled together with the repertoire data. On average, over 200,000 unique TCR beta nucleotide sequences were sequenced per donor among 398 genotyped donors of the cohort, with 15% to 20% of those sequences being non-productive. Every discovery cohort repertoire had been produced on one sequencing platform. The genetic ancestry cluster associated with self-reported Caucasian donors included 65% to 90% of the 398 genotyped donors. A later genetic analysis used genome-wide SNP genotypes for about three fifths of the 666 donors, treating that subset as a discovery cohort. High-throughput TCR immunosequencing, statistical association of individual TCRs with disease status, and machine learning were combined to predict cytomegalovirus infection status. Rather than drawing on any new phenotypic data, the later analysis identified candidate immune exposures from TCR beta sequences and the way those sequences occurred across donors. The study at large found these results: Most TCR sequences were observed very rarely across donors, whereas some public TCRs were present in many individuals. Broadly in line with IMGT annotations, most TCR beta V segments showed up in productive rearrangements about 90% or about 30% of the time in an earlier analysis of approximately 600 of the donors. A later analysis reported that several top co-occurrence clusters appeared linked to parvovirus B19, influenza, CMV and Epstein-Barr virus. The earlier analysis of 587 of the donors excluded seventeen rarely observed V segments, including chromosome 9 orphons, because counts were too low. In a later genetic analysis, a missense DCLRE1C variant was associated with V-gene and J-gene trimming of TCR beta chains, and the association was replicated in an independent cohort. In a later analysis, most CMV-associated TCR beta chains were found to appear HLA-restricted, with HLA associations seemingly driven largely by CMV exposure. According to a later analysis, TCR association rates differed among HLA loci, with DRB1 alleles showing the most associated TCRs and HLA-C alleles showing the fewest. When HLA alleles, especially DR and DQ, strongly co-occurred, attributing TCR associations to individual alleles was difficult. In a later analysis, HLA-associated TCR beta chains were found to be more clonally expanded and to have lower generation probabilities than equally common non-associated chains. In a later analysis, about 17,000 TCR beta sequences were associated with specific HLA alleles at a false discovery rate of 0.05. In this cohort, only TCR beta chains were sequenced, and detectable features were limited by the absence of alpha or paired-chain data. The sequencing pipeline was judged likely to have produced a cluster of highly shared sequence variants as a technical artifact. In a later genetic analysis, fewer N-insertions in productive TCRs were reported among donors in an Asian-associated ancestry cluster than the 666-donor mean. The classifier was reported to diagnose cytomegalovirus status with high specificity and sensitivity in both the original cohort and the validation cohort. CMV serostatus was the only immune exposure information available for the cohort. Because some donors lacked HLA typing at each locus, the association tests relied only on the typed subset. Because the 87-base-pair reads could not distinguish some IMGT-functional V segments, including TRBV6-2 and TRBV6-3, those segments were excluded. A further reported finding was that TCR beta sequences accurately predicted the HLA-A and HLA-B alleles for most subjects in the first cohort. The authors suggested that the approach could potentially be generalized to other disease states and immunological phenotypes. The study listed 164 TCR beta chains as associated with cytomegalovirus. Correlated functional status among segregating V segments might be attributable to linkage disequilibrium, but an unknown experimental factor could not be ruled out. A few of the identified cytomegalovirus-associated TCR beta chains were confirmed in vitro to be specific for cytomegalovirus antigens. The presence/absence analyses assumed that sequencing depth was roughly uniform across donors, and that assumption may not be true.

As concerns this clone: Its antigen target is currently unknown. No quality values exist for individual bases; no much larger clone is one base distant.

Library creation used the immunoSEQ multiplex PCR assay. For the multiplex PCR, a mixture combining 60 forward primers for TCR Vbeta segments and 13 reverse primers for TCR Jbeta segments was used. The CDR3 region of rearranged TCR beta genes was amplified from genomic DNA by a multiplex PCR assay. On the Illumina HiSeq System, the amplified TCR beta libraries were sequenced as 87-base-pair reads. As for how the authors treated the data: Across the 500 to 850 repertoires, a later analysis counted some 81 million unique TCR beta chains, roughly 11 million of which were shared by at least two donors. To remove PCR and sequencing errors, raw reads were error-corrected and collapsed into unique sequences using a nearest-neighbor algorithm that merged closely related sequences. Alignment of CDR3 sequences to IMGT reference sequences was used to assign V, D and J gene segments. Each retained sequence needed at least a six-nucleotide match to both a V gene segment and a J gene segment. Rearrangements were classified as productive when the CDR3 lacked stop codons and remained in frame with V and J, and all other rearrangements were classified as non-productive. CDR3 was defined by IMGT convention, running from the second conserved V-encoded cysteine to the conserved J-encoded phenylalanine. The earlier analysis of roughly 590 of the donors excluded any sequence lacking an unambiguous match to a single V gene segment. In an earlier analysis of approximately 500 of the donors, a V segment was called functional when productive rearrangements were above 56.7%, and segregating when the standard deviation between donors exceeded 5%. A statistical classification framework was built to diagnose cytomegalovirus status from the catalog of TCR beta chain sequences. A later analysis assigned V and J genes by comparing TCR nucleotide sequences with IMGT/GENE-DB human TR gene sequences. In a later analysis, CDR3 sequences and most-parsimonious VDJ recombination scenarios were assigned using the TCRdist pipeline. In a later analysis, every TCR beta chain was defined by the combination of its CDR3 amino acid sequence and its V-gene family, and reads without a unique V-gene family were dropped. In a later analysis, a few hundred highly shared, low-generation-probability nucleotide sequences were removed to address suspected cross-contamination and a sequencing artifact. For each public chain, a later analysis derived a clonal expansion index from normalized ranks of inferred template counts within each repertoire. A later analysis computed generation probabilities with a VDJ recombination model fitted to out-of-frame rearrangements, and checked the results against IGoR. In a later analysis, hypergeometric tests were used to score TCR-TCR, TCR-HLA and TCR-CMV co-occurrence, with a repertoire-size bias correction applied to TCR pairs. A later analysis estimated false discovery rates by permuting HLA or CMV assignments 20 times. In a later analysis, co-occurring TCRs were grouped using DBSCAN, with TCRdist sequence similarity added in when clustering inside HLA-allele-positive subsets. Co-occurrence clustering excluded repertoires with fewer than 30,000 or more than 120,000 public chains, plus five with anomalous nucleotide sharing. Here the immuneACCESS table is served through TCRdb, limited to in-frame sequences with V and J called. Missing clones are a known gap in these copies; in checked studies unresolved V genes cover under half, and the rest lacks a known reason. That table furnishes V, J and clone size, whereas the DNA furnished D and trimming. The table for this sample lists about 160,000 clones; approximately 80% of them were counted only once. The top ten hold about a tenth of the sample.

The germline ends are 11 bases apart after V is trimmed by 0 bases and J by 5 bases. CDR1 SNHLY and CDR2 FYNNEI are derived from the germline V gene. The cysteine opens and the phenylalanine closes a CDR3 of 15 amino acids. Just the 45-base CDR3 DNA is kept, in frame starting at base 1. The cohort was made up of approximately 700 healthy bone marrow donors. At the time of sampling, every cohort member was nominally healthy, though immune exposures that went unrecorded were likely present. The donor was CMV seropositive and was included in the group of 290 or so seropositive cohort members. Every donor gave a peripheral blood sample, and the peripheral blood mononuclear cells from that sample were used for TCR beta sequencing. The Qiagen DNeasy Blood Extraction Kit was used to extract genomic DNA from the blood cell samples.

This sequence was found in a man between 18 and 35 years old in good health and CMV-seropositive. This chain is built from TRBV2 and TRBJ2-1; the D segment could be TRBD2, given 5 matching bases. Sequenced material: PBMCs. The sequenced DNA is TGTGCCAGCAGTGAAGCGCGGACGGGGAACAATGAGCAGTTCTTC. The translation is CASSEARTGNNEQFF.